This T cell receptor beta chain was profiled in a study of post-analysis software for immune sequencing data. Findings and caveats of the study: Roughly 5 TRBV segments, TRBV5-6, TRBV5-1 and TRBV20-1 among them, were found more frequent in patients than controls.

This clonotype has more than one count but fewer than ten. Its specificity is not known. Germline CDR1 reads SGDLS; CDR2 reads YYNGEE. Trimming took 4 bases from V and 0 from J, leaving 11 bases between them. The CDR3 loop spans 15 amino acids. Prepared libraries of TCR beta cDNA carried unique molecular identifiers. A single record per CDR3 protein comes from TCRdb applying MiXCR to the PCR reads. Of hundreds of thousands of distinct CDR3 sequences in the sample, about 50% are singletons; the top ten hold about 4.5%. The rearrangement uses TRBV9 and TRBJ2-1, with D perhaps matching TRBD2 (5 bases). Sequencing used blood. The receptor comes from a girl aged 5 to 17 with multiple sclerosis. The CDR3 is CASSWAGGSYNEQFF. The CDR3, as DNA: TGTGCCAGCAGCTGGGCGGGCGGCTCCTACAATGAGCAGTTCTTC.